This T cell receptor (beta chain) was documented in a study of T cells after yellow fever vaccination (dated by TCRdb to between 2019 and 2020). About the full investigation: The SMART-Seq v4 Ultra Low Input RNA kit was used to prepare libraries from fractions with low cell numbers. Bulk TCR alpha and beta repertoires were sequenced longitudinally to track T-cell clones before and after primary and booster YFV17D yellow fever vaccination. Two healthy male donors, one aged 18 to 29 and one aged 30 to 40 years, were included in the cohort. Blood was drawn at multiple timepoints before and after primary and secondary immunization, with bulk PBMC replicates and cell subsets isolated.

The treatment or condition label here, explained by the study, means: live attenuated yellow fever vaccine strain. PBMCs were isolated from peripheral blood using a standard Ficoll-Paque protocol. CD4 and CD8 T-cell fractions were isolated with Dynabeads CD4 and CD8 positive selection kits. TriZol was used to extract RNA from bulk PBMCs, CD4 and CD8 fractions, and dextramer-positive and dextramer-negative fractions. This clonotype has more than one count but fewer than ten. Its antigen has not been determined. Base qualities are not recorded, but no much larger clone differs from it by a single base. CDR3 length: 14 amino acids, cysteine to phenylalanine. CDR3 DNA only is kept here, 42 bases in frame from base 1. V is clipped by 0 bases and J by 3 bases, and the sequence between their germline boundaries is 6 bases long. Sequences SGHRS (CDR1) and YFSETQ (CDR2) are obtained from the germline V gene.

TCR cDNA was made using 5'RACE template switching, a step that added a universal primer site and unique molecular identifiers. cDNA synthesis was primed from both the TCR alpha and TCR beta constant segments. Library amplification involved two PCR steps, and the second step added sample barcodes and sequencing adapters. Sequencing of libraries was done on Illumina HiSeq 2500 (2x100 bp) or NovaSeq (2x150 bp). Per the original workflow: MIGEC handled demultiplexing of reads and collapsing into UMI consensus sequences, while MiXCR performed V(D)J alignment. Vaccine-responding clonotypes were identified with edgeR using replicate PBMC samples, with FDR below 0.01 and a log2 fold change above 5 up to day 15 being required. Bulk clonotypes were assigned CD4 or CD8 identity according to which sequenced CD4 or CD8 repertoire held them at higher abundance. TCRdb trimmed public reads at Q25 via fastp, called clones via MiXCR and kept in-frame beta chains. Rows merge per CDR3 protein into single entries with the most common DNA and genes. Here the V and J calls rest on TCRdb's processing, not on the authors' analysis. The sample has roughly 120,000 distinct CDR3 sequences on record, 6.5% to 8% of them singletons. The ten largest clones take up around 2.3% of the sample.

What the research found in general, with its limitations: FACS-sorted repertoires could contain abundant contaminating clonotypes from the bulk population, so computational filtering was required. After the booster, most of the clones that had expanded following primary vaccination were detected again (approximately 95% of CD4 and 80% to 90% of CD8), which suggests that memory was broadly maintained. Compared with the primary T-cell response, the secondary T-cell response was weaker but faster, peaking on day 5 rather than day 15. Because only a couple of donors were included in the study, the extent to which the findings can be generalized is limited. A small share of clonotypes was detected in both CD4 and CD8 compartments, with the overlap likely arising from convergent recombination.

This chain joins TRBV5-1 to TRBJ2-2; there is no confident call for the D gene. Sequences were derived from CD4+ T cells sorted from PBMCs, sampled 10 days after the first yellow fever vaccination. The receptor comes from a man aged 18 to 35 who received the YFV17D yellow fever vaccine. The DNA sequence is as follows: TGCGCCAGCAGCTTGGTGGCAGACACCGGGGAGCTGTTTTTT. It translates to CASSLVADTGELFF. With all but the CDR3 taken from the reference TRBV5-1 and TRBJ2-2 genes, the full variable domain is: KAGVTQTPRYLIKTRGQQVTLSCSPISGHRSVSWYQQTPGQGLQFLFEYFSETQRNKGNFPGRFSGRQFSNSRSEMNVSTLELGDSALYLCASSLVADTGELFFGEGSRLTVL.